A single count supports the clone carrying this T cell receptor beta chain. The sample is drawn from a study of shared T cell receptors in the human thymus. The assay was immunoSEQ multiplex PCR, and TCRdb's table has in-frame clones only and misses some. The sample contains approximately 490,000 clones, around 78% of which appear only once. The CDR3 is 14 residues long. Trimming cost V 4 bases and J 2 bases; bases outside gene matches: 5. The germline gives CDR1 SGHRS, CDR2 YFSETQ. Separately, the same data were catalogued under a study of human thymus T cells. From that paper: Thymus specimens were resections from corrective heart surgery.

The sequence came from a boy under three years old with a congenital heart defect. The chain uses TRBV5-1 and TRBJ2-7; 8 positions match TRBD1. Sequencing was performed on thymocytes. CDR3 protein: CASSNPGQAYEQYF. The CDR3 DNA sequence: TGCGCCAGCAGCAACCCGGGACAGGCCTACGAGCAGTACTTC.